What follows are 27 T cell receptor beta chains derived from one specimen sequenced in a study of blood T cell repertoires in COVID-19. Assay used: immunoSEQ multiplex PCR; TCRdb lists only in-frame clones, some missing. Of fewer than 250,000 clones listed, approximately 84% are singletons. Input material: peripheral blood. All receptors derive from a man over 45 with acute or convalescent COVID-19.

This clone was picked up a small number of times. The chain recombines TRBV7-2 with TRBJ2-7; 7 bases line up with TRBD1. The CDR3 is made up of 15 amino acids. V was clipped by 5 bases and J by 0 bases; unmatched bases: 7. Germline V gene data show CDR1 as SGHTA and CDR2 as FQGNSA. The CDR3 nucleotides read TGTGCCAGCAGCAAAACCGGGACAGACTCCTACGAGCAGTACTTC. Protein product: CASSKTGTDSYEQYF.

The table lists this clone with a few counts. The rearrangement joins TRBV1 to TRBJ2-7; TRBD2 is the table's D call, not checked against the DNA. TRBV1 is a recognized pseudogene. CDR3 length: 14 residues. The CDR3 nucleotides are TGCACCAGCGAGGGGCAGCGGGACTCCTACGAGCAGTACTTC. Protein product: CTSEGQRDSYEQYF.

J is TRBJ2-7 and V is TRBV19, with 11 bases fitting TRBD2. Germline V CDR1 and CDR2: LNHDA, SQIVND (reference sequence). The CDR3 covers 16 residues. J lost 4 bases, V lost 6 bases, and 11 bases had no gene match. CDR3 sequence: CASSPIGTSGKYEQYF. The CDR3 DNA follows: TGTGCCAGTAGCCCCATCGGGACTAGCGGCAAGTACGAGCAGTACTTC.

The chain couples TRBV7-8 to TRBJ2-3; TRBD1 matches at 7 bases. Germline CDR1 reads SGHVS; CDR2 reads FQNEAQ. Trimming took 5 bases from V and 6 from J; bases not matched to a gene: 8. CDR3 length: 14 amino acids. The CDR3: CASSNGTAADTQYF. In DNA, the CDR3 is TGTGCCAGCAGCAACGGGACAGCAGCCGATACGCAGTATTTT.

The chain carries TRBV2 and TRBJ1-2; 8 positions agree with TRBD1. The junction had 8 bases not matched to a gene; V was cut back by 8 bases and J by 6 bases. Germline V gives CDR1 SNHLY, CDR2 FYNNEI. The CDR3 loop spans 13 amino acids. The CDR3 region is CASLGTGGHGYTF. CDR3 in DNA: TGTGCCAGCCTAGGGACAGGAGGTCATGGCTACACCTTC. The full variable domain, rest sourced from reference TRBV2 and TRBJ1-2, is EPEVTQTPSHQVTQMGQEVILRCVPISNHLYFYWYRQILGQKVEFLVSFYNNEISEKSEIFDDQFSVERPDGSNFTLKIRSTKLEDSAMYFCASLGTGGHGYTFGSGTRLTVV.

The CDR3 nucleotides are TGTGCCAGCGTGACAGGGGTCTACGAGCAGTACTTC. Encoded protein: CASVTGVYEQYF. V and J are TRBV2 and TRBJ2-7, with TRBD1 identical over 8 bases. The V and J ends lost 8 bases and 3 bases, in that order; junction bases with no gene match: 3. This CDR3 is 12 amino acids long. Germline V lookup: CDR1 SNHLY, CDR2 FYNNEI.

The J gene is TRBJ2-5, the V gene TRBV18; D may be TRBD1 (6 bases). The germline V gene encodes CDR1 KGHSH and CDR2 LQKENI. The CDR3 totals 14 residues. The V end was cut by 3 bases, the J end by 4 bases, with 12 bases between. The CDR3 protein is CASSPTGLRETQYF. In DNA form, the CDR3 reads TGTGCCAGCTCACCCACAGGGTTGCGAGAGACCCAGTACTTC. Filled out from reference TRBV18 and TRBJ2-5, the complete variable domain reads NAGVMQNPRHLVRRRGQEARLRCSPMKGHSHVYWYRQLPEEGLKFMVYLQKENIIDESGMPKERFSAEFPKEGPSILRIQQVVRGDSAAYFCASSPTGLRETQYFGPGTRLLVL.

The chain joins TRBV2 to TRBJ1-2, with TRBD1 matching 12 bases. Germline values: CDR1 SNHLY, CDR2 FYNNEI. After removal of 3 bases from V and 8 bases from J, the junction contained 10 bases not matched to a gene. This CDR3 has 16 residues. The CDR3 DNA reads TGTGCCAGCAGTGAGGGCTGGGGACAGGGGGCCCAAGGCTACACCTTC. Its translation: CASSEGWGQGAQGYTF.

V is TRBV28 and J is TRBJ1-6; 9 bases are shared with TRBD1. The CDR3 is 17 amino acids. After removal of 1 base from V and 7 bases from J, the junction contained 8 bases not matched to a gene. Germline V gene lookup returns CDR1 MDHEN and CDR2 SYDVKM. CDR3 sequence reads: CASSLSPPGTGNSPLHF. For the CDR3, the DNA is TGTGCCAGCAGTTTATCCCCCCCCGGGACAGGGAATTCACCCCTCCACTTT. The full variable domain, completed using reference TRBV28 and TRBJ1-6, is DVKVTQSSRYLVKRTGEKVFLECVQDMDHENMFWYRQDPGLGLRLIYFSYDVKMKEKGDIPEGYSVSREKKERFSLILESASTNQTSMYLCASSLSPPGTGNSPLHFGNGTRLTVT.

V is TRBV5-1 and J is TRBJ2-5, with D possibly TRBD1 on 5 matching bases. Germline V CDR1 and CDR2: SGHRS, YFSETQ. With 4 bases removed from V and 2 bases from J, the gap between germline ends came to 9 bases. The CDR3 consists of 13 residues. In nucleotides, the CDR3 is TGCGCCAGCAGCCTCGGACAACAAGAGACCCAGTACTTC. It codes for CASSLGQQETQYF. The entire variable domain, with the rest obtained from reference TRBV5-1 and TRBJ2-5, is as follows: KAGVTQTPRYLIKTRGQQVTLSCSPISGHRSVSWYQQTPGQGLQFLFEYFSETQRNKGNFPGRFSGRQFSNSRSEMNVSTLELGDSALYLCASSLGQQETQYFGPGTRLLVL.

The chain has TRBV5-4 and TRBJ2-3; TRBD2 agrees at 11 bases. Germline V CDR1 and CDR2: SGHNT, YYREEE (reference sequence). The junction had 7 bases not matched to a gene; V was cut back by 4 bases and J by 0 bases. The length of the CDR3 is 17 residues. The CDR3 nucleotides are TGTGCCAGCAGCGGACTACTAGCGGGGGCTAGCACAGATACGCAGTATTTT. It specifies CASSGLLAGASTDTQYF.

The chain has TRBV19 and TRBJ2-7; D unclear. Trimming removed 2 bases at V and 0 bases at J, with 8 bases between. CDR1 LNHDA and CDR2 SQIVND come from the germline V gene (reference sequence). CDR3 length: 14 amino acids. Here the CDR3 reads CASSITHSSYEQYF. DNA for the CDR3: TGTGCCAGTAGTATAACCCATAGCTCCTACGAGCAGTACTTC. Complete variable domain (other parts from reference TRBV19 and TRBJ2-7): DGGITQSPKYLFRKEGQNVTLSCEQNLNHDAMYWYRQDPGQGLRLIYYSQIVNDFQKGDIAEGYSVSREKKESFPLTVTSAQKNPTAFYLCASSITHSSYEQYFGPGTRLTVT.

This chain links TRBV14 with TRBJ2-2, with D unresolved. Trimming removed 3 bases at V and 0 bases at J, with 8 bases between. The CDR3 spans 15 residues. The germline gives CDR1 SGHDN, CDR2 FVKESK. The CDR3 reads CASSHKQSNTGELFF. The CDR3 DNA follows: TGTGCCAGCAGCCATAAACAGTCGAACACCGGGGAGCTGTTTTTT.

For this clone: The same CDR3 also results from other DNA sequences found in this sample. The genes are TRBV28 and TRBJ1-2; unclear D gene. V gave up 4 bases and J gave up 2 bases, with 5 bases separating them. The CDR3 contains 12 residues. From germline, CDR1 is MDHEN and CDR2 SYDVKM. CDR3 loop: CASSSGNYGYTF. CDR3 in DNA: TGTGCCAGCAGTTCGGGGAACTATGGCTACACCTTC.

This CDR3 reads CASSPTTGGNGDTQYF. The CDR3 nucleotides read TGTGCCAGCTCACCTACCACAGGGGGGAACGGGGATACGCAGTATTTT. The gene calls are TRBV18 and TRBJ2-3, with TRBD1 matching 8 bases. The junction had 11 bases not matched to a gene; V was cut back by 3 bases and J by 6 bases. Germline CDR1 KGHSH, CDR2 LQKENI. The CDR3 contains 16 residues.

The chain is built from TRBV6-1 and TRBJ2-2; the match to TRBD1 covers 10 bases. CDR3 length: 16 amino acids. Trimming took 4 bases from V and 4 from J; bases not matched to a gene: 6. Germline CDR1 reads MNHNS; CDR2 reads SASEGT. The CDR3 loop reads CASSGQGAPPTGELFF. The CDR3 nucleotides are TGTGCCAGCAGTGGACAGGGGGCCCCCCCCACCGGGGAGCTGTTTTTT.

This clone was counted a single time. This rearrangement joins TRBV20-1 to TRBJ2-7; no definite D call. Deletions cut 7 bases from V and 3 bases from J, with 10 bases between. CDR1 is DFQATT and CDR2 is SNEGSKA in the germline V gene (reference sequence). This CDR3 has 11 residues. CDR3 bases: TGCAGTGGTGGTCCGGTCTACGAGCAGTACTTC. Its protein is CSGGPVYEQYF.

This chain joins TRBV7-2 and TRBJ2-2, with D uncertain. Germline CDR1 is SGHTA and CDR2 is FQGNSA. This CDR3 comprises 15 residues. Trimming took off 5 bases at V and 1 base at J, with 11 bases between the two ends. The CDR3 sequence is CASSPRAENTGELFF. The CDR3 nucleotides read TGTGCCAGCAGCCCACGCGCCGAGAACACCGGGGAGCTGTTTTTT.

V usage is TRBV2 and J usage is TRBJ1-3; 7 bases are shared with TRBD1. The CDR3 is 15 residues long. V dropped 8 bases and J dropped 1; count of bases not matched to a gene: 8. The germline V gene encodes CDR1 SNHLY and CDR2 FYNNEI. CDR3: CASWGQRISGNTIYF. In DNA form, the CDR3 reads TGTGCCAGCTGGGGACAGCGGATTTCTGGAAACACCATATATTTT.

This CDR3 is CASSQRPPAGYYNEQFF. Written as DNA, the CDR3 is TGCGCCAGCAGCCAGAGACCCCCAGCGGGGTACTACAATGAGCAGTTCTTC. The chain links TRBV4-1 to TRBJ2-1, with 7 positions matching TRBD2. The J segment lost 3 bases and the V segment lost 3 bases, leaving 11 bases of the junction unmatched. Germline V lookup: CDR1 MGHRA, CDR2 YSYEKL. This CDR3 has 17 residues.

This rearrangement joins TRBV6-2 or TRBV6-3 to TRBJ2-1, with unresolved D. The CDR3 runs 16 residues. V lost 6 bases to trimming and J lost 2 bases, with 17 bases between them. Germline V gene data show CDR1 as MNHEY and CDR2 as SVGEGT. The CDR3: CASSSDTLIAYNEQFF. In nucleotides, the CDR3 is TGTGCCAGCAGCTCCGACACGTTAATCGCCTACAATGAGCAGTTCTTC.

This chain links TRBV19 with TRBJ2-7, with TRBD1 matching over 7 bases. The CDR3 is 15 residues long. CDR1 and CDR2 (germline): LNHDA, SQIVND (reference sequence). The trim removed 1 base at V and 2 bases at J, leaving 5 bases unmatched. CDR3 sequence: CASSIGGRGTYEQYF. The CDR3 DNA follows: TGTGCCAGTAGTATAGGTGGCAGGGGGACCTACGAGCAGTACTTC.

This clone was recorded a few times. The V gene is TRBV6-5, the J gene TRBJ1-1; D gene uncertain. V was shortened by 0 bases and J by 10 bases, with 9 bases between the two germline ends. Germline-derived CDR1 and CDR2 are MNHEY and SVGAGI. This CDR3 region has 12 residues. The CDR3, as DNA: TGTGCCAGCAGTTACTCCTCCCCGGGAGCTTTCTTT. This gives the protein CASSYSSPGAFF.

The chain employs TRBV6-1 and TRBJ2-1; 11 nucleotides match TRBD2. This CDR3 spans 13 amino acids. The V gene end was trimmed by 8 bases and the J gene end by 8 bases; junction bases not matched to a gene: 5. From germline, CDR1 is MNHNS and CDR2 SASEGT. CDR3 sequence: CASVAGGIYEQFF. The CDR3 region has the DNA TGTGCCAGCGTAGCGGGGGGGATCTATGAGCAGTTCTTC.

This clone appeared a few times. The genes are TRBV6-5 and TRBJ2-3, with a possible D match to TRBD2 (5 bases). Trimming left V 5 bases short and J 3 bases short, with 9 bases between. The V gene's germline CDR1 is MNHEY and CDR2 SVGAGI. The CDR3 runs to 13 residues. For the CDR3, the DNA is TGTGCCAGCAGTCCAGCGGAAACAGATACGCAGTATTTT. This encodes CASSPAETDTQYF.

This chain uses TRBV10-3 with TRBJ2-2; a possible D gene is TRBD2 (6 bases). The ends were cut back, 11 bases at V and 2 bases at J, with 12 bases in the middle. The germline V gene has CDR1 ENHRY and CDR2 SYGVKD. The CDR3 consists of 13 residues. This CDR3 reads CAVRGINTGELFF. Written as DNA, the CDR3 is TGTGCCGTGCGCGGGATCAACACCGGGGAGCTGTTTTTT.

CDR3 in amino acids: CASSLSLTGYSPLHF. The CDR3 region has the DNA TGTGCCAGCAGCCTGAGTCTGACAGGGTATTCACCCCTCCACTTT. The V gene is TRBV3-1 (or the pseudogene TRBV3-2), the J gene TRBJ1-6, with TRBD1 matching over 7 bases. The CDR3 totals 15 residues. Germline V lookup: CDR1 LGHDT, CDR2 YNNKEL (reference sequence). Trimming cost V 4 bases and J 8 bases; bases outside gene matches: 8.